The 27 T cell receptor beta chains below were found in one sample sequenced in a study of T-cell reconstitution after alpha-beta-depleted transplantation in children. Molecular barcoding with unique molecular identifiers was used for the TCRbeta library. TCRdb re-called the PCR reads with MiXCR, one entry per CDR3 protein. Altogether just under 250,000 distinct CDR3 sequences are present, over 20% being singletons, with the ten largest covering 2.6%. The sample was PBMCs, taken before TCRalphabeta/CD19-depleted stem cell transplant. The receptors here all came from a girl aged 2 to 10 with Fanconi anemia, due to receive a stem cell transplant.

This clonotype has more than one count but fewer than ten. J is TRBJ1-1 and V is TRBV29-1; the D is unclear. V was pared by 7 bases and J by 6 bases, with 15 bases between. CDR1 and CDR2 from the germline V gene are SQVTM and ANQGSEA. The CDR3 has 12 amino acids. The CDR3 protein is CSAAQSDPEAFF. Here the CDR3 DNA reads TGCAGCGCTGCTCAATCGGACCCTGAAGCTTTCTTT.

This clonotype occurred a few times. The rearrangement joins TRBV7-6 to TRBJ2-1, with 9 bases aligning to TRBD1. V shed 5 bases, J shed 0 bases, and the junction held 11 bases outside the gene matches. This CDR3 is built from 18 residues. Germline loops: CDR1 SGHVS, CDR2 FNYEAQ. DNA for the CDR3: TGTGCCAGCAGCCCGAGGGACAGGGTAAAAGACTCCTACAATGAGCAGTTCTTC. Translated: CASSPRDRVKDSYNEQFF.

The rearrangement links TRBV20-1 to TRBJ2-7, with a tentative D call TRBD2 (6 bases). CDR1 and CDR2 (germline): DFQATT, SNEGSKA (reference sequence). The CDR3 is 13 residues long. V lost 1 base, J lost 3 bases, and 10 bases lay in between. The CDR3 here is CSARVRGIYEQYF. The CDR3 coding sequence is TGCAGTGCTAGAGTACGCGGGATCTACGAGCAGTACTTC.

The chain uses TRBV2 and TRBJ2-1; either TRBD1 or TRBD2 may supply D (5 bases each). The germline V gene encodes CDR1 SNHLY and CDR2 FYNNEI. This CDR3 region has 16 residues. Trimming left V 8 bases short and J 8 bases short, with 25 bases between. The CDR3 DNA is TGTGCCAGCCGCCTCGGTCGGGACCATTTTTTCGATGAGCAGTTCTTC. Encoded protein: CASRLGRDHFFDEQFF. The variable domain in full, completed from reference TRBV2 and TRBJ2-1, reads EPEVTQTPSHQVTQMGQEVILRCVPISNHLYFYWYRQILGQKVEFLVSFYNNEISEKSEIFDDQFSVERPDGSNFTLKIRSTKLEDSAMYFCASRLGRDHFFDEQFFGPGTRLTVL.

A few counts support this clonotype. The chain has TRBV27 and TRBJ2-1; 10 bases are shared with TRBD2. Per germline, CDR1 MNHEY and CDR2 SMNVEV (reference sequence). Losses at the gene ends were 5 bases for V and 7 bases for J; bases not matched to a gene: 8. CDR3 length: 15 amino acids. The CDR3 DNA is TGTGCCAGCAGTCCAGCTAGCGGGAGAGGGAATGAGCAGTTCTTC. The encoded protein is CASSPASGRGNEQFF.

This clonotype appeared many times. The chain employs TRBV20-1 and TRBJ2-3, with D hard to call. Between the trimmed V and J ends, which lost 1 base and 0 bases, there was a span of 5 bases. This CDR3 is built from 13 residues. CDR1 and CDR2 from the germline V gene are DFQATT and SNEGSKA (reference sequence). The DNA of the CDR3 is TGCAGTGCTAGAGGCGGTAGCACAGATACGCAGTATTTT. As protein: CSARGGSTDTQYF.

This clonotype was detected ten times or more. This chain links TRBV20-1 with TRBJ2-7; the D gene is possibly TRBD1 (5 bases). This CDR3 region has 12 residues. Germline V gives CDR1 DFQATT, CDR2 SNEGSKA (reference sequence). Trimming removed 1 base at V and 6 bases at J, with 10 bases between. The CDR3 DNA reads as TGCAGTGCTAGAGGCCCAGGGCTCGAGCAGTACTTC. This codes for CSARGPGLEQYF.

This clonotype was seen ten or more times. This chain joins TRBV29-1 and TRBJ2-2; possible D gene TRBD2, 6 bases. Trimming took off 4 bases at V and 7 bases at J, with 7 bases between the two ends. Germline loops: CDR1 SQVTM, CDR2 ANQGSEA. The CDR3 is 11 amino acids. In nucleotides, the CDR3 is TGCAGCGTTGTAGCGGTCGGGGAGCTGTTTTTT. It encodes CSVVAVGELFF.

This clonotype has ten or more counts. This chain joins TRBV20-1 and TRBJ1-2; D is unresolved. The CDR3 runs 14 residues. CDR1 is DFQATT, CDR2 SNEGSKA, per germline (reference sequence). V was pared by 3 bases and J by 0 bases, with 11 bases between. The CDR3 is CSASEHATNYGYTF. CDR3 nucleotide sequence: TGCAGTGCTAGTGAGCACGCAACTAACTATGGCTACACCTTC.

This clonotype was seen many times. This chain uses TRBV11-2 with TRBJ2-7; D may be TRBD2 (6 bases). The CDR3 covers 15 residues. CDR1 is SGHAT and CDR2 is FQNNGV in the germline V gene. Trimming took off 3 bases at V and 7 bases at J, with 19 bases between the two ends. CDR3 DNA: TGTGCCAGCAGCTTTTCCGGGACTGCCTACGGTGAGCAGTACTTC. Its translation is CASSFSGTAYGEQYF.

The rearrangement joins TRBV5-4 to TRBJ2-2; D uncertain. Germline CDR1 and CDR2: SGHNT and YYREEE (reference sequence). The CDR3 spans 13 residues. V was pared by 2 bases and J by 2 bases, with 4 bases between. This chain's CDR3 is CASSFFNTGELFF. DNA of the CDR3: TGTGCCAGCAGCTTTTTTAACACCGGGGAGCTGTTTTTT.

The chain combines TRBV7-3 with TRBJ2-6, with 8 bases matching TRBD2. V trimming: 0 bases; J trimming: 0 bases; junction bases outside the gene matches: 10. CDR3 length: 20 residues. Germline V gives CDR1 SGHTA, CDR2 FQGTGA. The CDR3 is CASSLTPTRLASSGANVLTF. In nucleotides, the CDR3 is TGTGCCAGCAGCTTAACTCCTACGAGACTAGCGAGCTCTGGGGCCAACGTCCTGACTTTC.

This clonotype appeared many times. This chain links TRBV29-1 with TRBJ2-7; 11 bases agree with TRBD1. V was pared by 0 bases and J by 2 bases, with 18 bases of the junction left unmatched. Germline assignment: CDR1 SQVTM and CDR2 ANQGSEA. This CDR3 region has 20 residues. CDR3 bases: TGCAGCGTTGAAGATATAGGCTCGATTGAGGACAGGGGGCCGACCTACGAGCAGTACTTC. Translation gives CSVEDIGSIEDRGPTYEQYF.

This chain joins TRBV7-2 and TRBJ2-3, with no clear D. CDR1 and CDR2 (germline): SGHTA, FQGNSA. V was clipped by 5 bases and J by 0 bases, with 9 bases between them. The CDR3 sequence is 14 residues long. CDR3 in DNA: TGTGCCAGCAGCCCCCCCGTTAGCACAGATACGCAGTATTTT. Translating it yields CASSPPVSTDTQYF.

The V call is TRBV15, the J call TRBJ1-5, with a weak D call TRBD1 (5 bases). The length of the CDR3 is 14 residues. Trimming shortened V by 6 bases and J by 3 bases, and 12 bases separated the two germline ends. The germline V gene encodes CDR1 LNHNV and CDR2 YYDKDF (reference sequence). The CDR3 region has the DNA TGTGCCACCAGTCGACAGTTTAACAATCAGCCCCAGCATTTT. Translated, it gives CATSRQFNNQPQHF. The variable domain in full, with the rest retrieved from reference TRBV15 and TRBJ1-5, is DAMVIQNPRYQVTQFGKPVTLSCSQTLNHNVMYWYQQKSSQAPKLLFHYYDKDFNNEADTPDNFQSRRPNTSFCFLDIRSPGLGDTAMYLCATSRQFNNQPQHFGDGTRLSIL.

This clonotype was seen many times. The chain is built from TRBV10-3 and TRBJ1-1, with D uncertain. The CDR3 spans 15 residues. Trimming removed 0 bases at V and 5 bases at J, with 13 bases between. Germline-derived CDR1 and CDR2 are ENHRY and SYGVKD. CDR3: CAISESGWIRTEAFF. CDR3 DNA: TGTGCCATCAGTGAGTCGGGCTGGATTAGGACTGAAGCTTTCTTT.

This chain links TRBV10-3 with TRBJ2-3; 7 bases are a match to TRBD2. Germline CDR1 ENHRY, CDR2 SYGVKD. V shed 5 bases and J 2 bases; nucleotides not matched to a gene: 4. The CDR3 has 14 amino acids. The CDR3 DNA reads TGTGCCATCAGTTTAAGCGGGGACACAGATACGCAGTATTTT. As protein: CAISLSGDTDTQYF.

This CDR3 reads CSVEDRASTGELFF. CDR3 nucleotides: TGCAGCGTTGAGGACAGGGCGAGCACCGGGGAGCTGTTTTTT. The chain links TRBV29-1 to TRBJ2-2; TRBD1 aligns across 8 bases. The CDR3 is 14 amino acids. The ends lost 3 bases at V and 4 bases at J; junction bases unmatched: 4. Per germline, CDR1 SQVTM and CDR2 ANQGSEA.

This chain joins TRBV12-3 or TRBV12-4 and TRBJ2-3; 7 bases are a match to TRBD2. The CDR3 has 14 residues. With V trimmed by 5 bases and J by 3 bases, 5 bases remained unmatched. The CDR3: CASSMQRGTDTQYF. The CDR3 coding sequence is TGTGCCAGCAGTATGCAGCGGGGTACAGATACGCAGTATTTT.

This clonotype was seen repeatedly, ten times or more. This chain connects TRBV6-6 to TRBJ1-6; D ambiguous. The V gene lost 0 bases and the J gene lost 8 bases, with 5 bases spanning the gap. Germline assignment: CDR1 MNHNY and CDR2 SVGAGI (reference sequence). The CDR3 has 13 residues. CDR3 DNA: TGTGCCAGCAGTTACTCGGAGGATTCACCCCTCCACTTT. Protein: CASSYSEDSPLHF.

This chain uses TRBV20-1 with TRBJ2-7, with TRBD1 matching 9 bases. The CDR3 length is 13 residues. CDR1 is DFQATT and CDR2 is SNEGSKA in the germline V gene (reference sequence). Written as DNA, the CDR3 is TGCAGCGCGTCGGGACAGGGTATAAACGAGCAGTACTTC. It translates to CSASGQGINEQYF.

V is TRBV29-1 and J is TRBJ1-2, with 11 bases fitting TRBD1. CDR3 length: 13 residues. CDR1 SQVTM and CDR2 ANQGSEA come from the germline V gene. J was trimmed by 6 bases and V by 6 bases; bases with no gene match: 6. This chain's CDR3 is CSVAPGQGDGYTF. CDR3 coding DNA: TGCAGCGTCGCTCCGGGACAGGGGGATGGCTACACCTTC.

The table lists this clonotype with many counts. J is TRBJ2-5 and V is TRBV12-3 or TRBV12-4, with D perhaps matching TRBD2 (5 bases). The V end lost 8 bases, the J end lost 5 bases, and 21 bases lay between the germline ends. This CDR3 is built from 15 residues. CDR3 in DNA: TGTGCCAGCGTCTTGCTAGACTCCGGCGGGGAGACCCAGTACTTC. It encodes CASVLLDSGGETQYF.

This chain uses TRBV6-1 with TRBJ1-6; D gene uncertain. Trimming removed 2 bases from V and 7 bases from J, with 6 bases in between. The CDR3 has 13 amino acids. Looked up from germline, CDR1 is MNHNS and CDR2 is SASEGT. CDR3 bases: TGTGCCAGCAGTGAACTGGGGAATTCACCCCTCCACTTT. Translating gives CASSELGNSPLHF.

Ten or more counts support this clonotype. This rearrangement joins TRBV28 to TRBJ2-3, with 9 bases fitting TRBD2. The germline gives CDR1 MDHEN, CDR2 SYDVKM. The CDR3 loop spans 15 amino acids. The trim removed 6 bases at V and 2 bases at J, leaving 6 bases unmatched. The CDR3 here is CASSWREGNTDTQYF. CDR3 nucleotide sequence: TGTGCCAGCAGCTGGCGGGAGGGCAACACAGATACGCAGTATTTT. Together with reference TRBV28 and TRBJ2-3, the CDR3 gives the full variable domain: DVKVTQSSRYLVKRTGEKVFLECVQDMDHENMFWYRQDPGLGLRLIYFSYDVKMKEKGDIPEGYSVSREKKERFSLILESASTNQTSMYLCASSWREGNTDTQYFGPGTRLTVL.

This clonotype showed up just a few times. This CDR3 reads CSVNYSGNTIYF. CDR3 DNA: TGCAGCGTTAATTACTCTGGAAACACCATATATTTT. The rearrangement links TRBV29-1 to TRBJ1-3; D uncertain. The germline V and J ends were trimmed by 5 bases and 0 bases, with 5 bases remaining between them. CDR1 is SQVTM, CDR2 ANQGSEA, per germline. This CDR3 spans 12 amino acids.

J is TRBJ2-7 and V is TRBV20-1; the match to TRBD1 covers 9 bases. The J segment lost 2 bases and the V segment lost 2 bases, leaving 16 bases of the junction unmatched. The germline gives CDR1 DFQATT, CDR2 SNEGSKA (reference sequence). This CDR3 region has 18 residues. CDR3 bases: TGCAGTGCTAGATCACTACACCGGGACAGGGAATTGGCCTACGAGCAGTACTTC. Amino acids: CSARSLHRDRELAYEQYF.